One sample yielded the 15 T cell receptor beta chains listed below, sequenced in a study of T cell responses to AZD1222 COVID-19 vaccine. The method was immunoSEQ multiplex PCR; TCRdb's version includes in-frame clones alone and lacks a portion of them. The sample lists about 86,000 clones; around nine tenths were seen once. Material: peripheral blood, obtained on day 0 of AZD1222 vaccination. The receptors here all came from an adult in good health.

The V gene is TRBV11-2, the J gene TRBJ2-2; D may be TRBD2 (6 bases). The germline V and J ends were trimmed by 3 bases and 1 base, with 9 bases remaining between them. The CDR3 length is 15 residues. Looked up from germline, CDR1 is SGHAT and CDR2 is FQNNGV. The CDR3 is CASSLLRGNTGELFF. DNA for the CDR3: TGTGCCAGCAGCTTGCTGCGGGGGAACACCGGGGAGCTGTTTTTT.

This clone is a singleton in its sample. The chain employs TRBV29-1 and TRBJ2-7; no clear D. Between the trimmed V and J ends, which lost 4 bases and 3 bases, there was a span of 19 bases. This CDR3 has 15 residues. Germline V CDR1 and CDR2: SQVTM, ANQGSEA. CDR3 in DNA: TGCAGCGTTGGAATCAATAGGGTCGAAGGCTACGAGCAGTACTTC. It yields the protein CSVGINRVEGYEQYF.

The chain links TRBV25-1 to TRBJ2-1; D assignment may be TRBD1 or TRBD2 (5 bases each). The CDR3 is 15 amino acids. Trimming took 4 bases from V and 5 from J, leaving 15 bases between them. CDR1 and CDR2 (germline): MGHDK, SYGVNS. In nucleotides, the CDR3 is TGTGCCAGCAGTGGGATCAGTCAGGGAGACAATGAGCAGTTCTTC. Protein sequence: CASSGISQGDNEQFF.

J is TRBJ1-1 and V is TRBV6-5; D call uncertain. V gave up 0 bases and J gave up 10 bases, with 15 bases separating them. The CDR3 covers 14 residues. Germline values: CDR1 MNHEY, CDR2 SVGAGI. CDR3 protein: CASSYSNPTRGAFF. As DNA, the CDR3 is TGTGCCAGCAGTTACTCGAACCCGACCCGAGGAGCTTTCTTT.

The CDR3 here is CASSPREEVRLGNTIYF. The CDR3, as DNA: TGTGCCAGCTCACCACGGGAGGAAGTCCGCCTAGGAAACACCATATATTTT. This rearrangement joins TRBV18 to TRBJ1-3; D unresolved. Germline values: CDR1 KGHSH, CDR2 LQKENI. This CDR3 is 17 amino acids long. V shed 1 base and J shed 4 bases, with 17 bases lying between them.

The chain has TRBV7-3 and TRBJ2-3, with D uncertain. V lost 3 bases, J lost 0 bases, and 10 bases lay in between. The CDR3 loop spans 15 amino acids. The germline V gene has CDR1 SGHTA and CDR2 FQGTGA. CDR3 region: CASSLAPVSTDTQYF. The DNA of the CDR3 is TGTGCCAGCAGCTTGGCTCCCGTTAGCACAGATACGCAGTATTTT.

This chain connects TRBV10-3 to TRBJ2-5, with TRBD2 matching over 8 bases. Germline V gene sequence: CDR1 ENHRY, CDR2 SYGVKD. The junction had 7 bases not matched to a gene; V was cut back by 4 bases and J by 3 bases. This CDR3 contains 15 residues. The CDR3 region is CAISAPGLGEETQYF. For the CDR3, the DNA is TGTGCCATCAGTGCACCGGGACTAGGAGAAGAGACCCAGTACTTC.

This clone occurred once. This rearrangement joins TRBV24-1 to TRBJ2-1; 8 bases line up with TRBD2. CDR3 length equals 14 residues. Trimming cost V 4 bases and J 7 bases; bases outside gene matches: 5. Per the germline V gene, CDR1 is KGHDR and CDR2 is SFDVKD. The CDR3 protein is CATSDTGTRNEQFF. The DNA for the CDR3 is TGTGCCACCAGTGACACCGGGACTAGGAATGAGCAGTTCTTC.

The gene calls are TRBV2 and TRBJ1-4; a possible D gene is TRBD1 (5 bases). CDR1 and CDR2 (germline): SNHLY, FYNNEI. Trimming stripped 7 bases from V and 7 bases from J, with 13 bases between. This CDR3 spans 13 amino acids. The DNA for the CDR3 is TGTGCCAGCACTACGGGACGGACTGAAAAACTGTTTTTT. Translated, it gives CASTTGRTEKLFF.

V is TRBV3-1 (or the pseudogene TRBV3-2) and J is TRBJ2-1, with no clear D. The CDR3 loop spans 12 amino acids. V lost 4 bases to trimming and J lost 10 bases, with 11 bases between them. Germline lookup yields CDR1 LGHDT and CDR2 YNNKEL (reference sequence). The DNA of the CDR3 is TGTGCCAGCAGCCGGGAATACGAGGAGCAGTTCTTC. It is translated as CASSREYEEQFF.

The chain combines TRBV28 with TRBJ1-2; D gene ambiguous. The CDR3 is 13 amino acids. Trimming took 8 bases from V and 8 from J, leaving 18 bases between them. The V gene's germline CDR1 is MDHEN and CDR2 SYDVKM. CDR3: CASRGSPNAGYTF. In DNA form, the CDR3 reads TGTGCCAGCCGAGGCAGCCCCAACGCCGGCTACACCTTC.

The CDR3 loop reads CASSLEGREQFF. In DNA form, the CDR3 reads TGTGCCAGCAGCCTCGAAGGCAGGGAGCAGTTCTTC. The chain employs TRBV3-1 (or the pseudogene TRBV3-2) and TRBJ2-1; D gene uncertain. Deletions cut 4 bases from V and 10 bases from J, with 11 bases between. The V gene's germline CDR1 is LGHDT and CDR2 YNNKEL (reference sequence). The CDR3 spans 12 residues.

The V and J genes are TRBV7-6 and TRBJ1-6; TRBD1 is a possible D gene (6 bases). Trimming left V 2 bases short and J 6 bases short, with 11 bases between. Germline-derived CDR1 and CDR2 are SGHVS and FNYEAQ. CDR3 size: 15 residues. Here the CDR3 reads CASSLTTGANSPLHF. CDR3 coding DNA: TGTGCCAGCAGCTTAACGACAGGAGCTAATTCACCCCTCCACTTT.

The chain links TRBV28 to TRBJ1-1; TRBD1 is a possible D gene (6 bases). The CDR3 contains 14 residues. The ends were cut back, 3 bases at V and 6 bases at J, with 14 bases in the middle. Germline-derived CDR1 and CDR2 are MDHEN and SYDVKM. CDR3 in DNA: TGTGCCAGCAGTTTGTATTCGGGGGCTCCTGAAGCTTTCTTT. This translates into CASSLYSGAPEAFF.

The chain recombines TRBV5-1 with TRBJ2-7, with D perhaps matching TRBD1 (5 bases). Germline V gene sequence: CDR1 SGHRS, CDR2 YFSETQ. With 4 bases removed from V and 4 bases from J, the gap between germline ends came to 15 bases. The CDR3 is 14 residues long. The CDR3 DNA follows: TGCGCCAGCAGCCGACAGAAGGGTTTGTACGAGCAGTACTTC. It encodes CASSRQKGLYEQYF. The variable domain in full, completed from reference TRBV5-1 and TRBJ2-7, reads KAGVTQTPRYLIKTRGQQVTLSCSPISGHRSVSWYQQTPGQGLQFLFEYFSETQRNKGNFPGRFSGRQFSNSRSEMNVSTLELGDSALYLCASSRQKGLYEQYFGPGTRLTVT.